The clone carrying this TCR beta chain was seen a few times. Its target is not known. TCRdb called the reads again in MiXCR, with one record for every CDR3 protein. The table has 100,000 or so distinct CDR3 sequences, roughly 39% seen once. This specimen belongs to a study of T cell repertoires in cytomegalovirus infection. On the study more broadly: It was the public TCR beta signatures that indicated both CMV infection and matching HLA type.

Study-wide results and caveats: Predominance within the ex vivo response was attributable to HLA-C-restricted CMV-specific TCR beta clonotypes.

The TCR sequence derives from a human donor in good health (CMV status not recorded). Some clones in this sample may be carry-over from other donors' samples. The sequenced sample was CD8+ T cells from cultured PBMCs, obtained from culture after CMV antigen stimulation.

Written as DNA, the CDR3 is TGTGCCAGCACGGACGGGGGTGAAGCTTTCTTT. Translated: CASTDGGEAFF. This rearrangement joins TRBV12-3 or TRBV12-4 to TRBJ1-1; D may be TRBD1 (5 bases). CDR3 length: 11 amino acids. Trimming stripped 7 bases from V and 7 bases from J, with 10 bases between.